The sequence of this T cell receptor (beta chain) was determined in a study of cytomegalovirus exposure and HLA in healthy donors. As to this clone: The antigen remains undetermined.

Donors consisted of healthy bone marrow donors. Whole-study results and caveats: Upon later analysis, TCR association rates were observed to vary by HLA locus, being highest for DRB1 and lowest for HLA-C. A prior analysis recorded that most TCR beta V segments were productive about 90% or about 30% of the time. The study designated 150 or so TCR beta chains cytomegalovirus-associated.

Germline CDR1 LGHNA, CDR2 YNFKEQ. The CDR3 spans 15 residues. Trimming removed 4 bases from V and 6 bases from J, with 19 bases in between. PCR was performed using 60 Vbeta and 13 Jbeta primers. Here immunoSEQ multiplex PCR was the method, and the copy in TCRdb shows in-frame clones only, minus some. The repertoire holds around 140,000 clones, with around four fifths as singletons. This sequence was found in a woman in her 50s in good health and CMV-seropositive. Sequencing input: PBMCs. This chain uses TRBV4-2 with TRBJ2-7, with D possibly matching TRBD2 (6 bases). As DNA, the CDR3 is TGTGCCAGCAGCCGCGGGGCTAGCGTTCGGAGCGAGCAGTACTTC. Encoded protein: CASSRGASVRSEQYF.